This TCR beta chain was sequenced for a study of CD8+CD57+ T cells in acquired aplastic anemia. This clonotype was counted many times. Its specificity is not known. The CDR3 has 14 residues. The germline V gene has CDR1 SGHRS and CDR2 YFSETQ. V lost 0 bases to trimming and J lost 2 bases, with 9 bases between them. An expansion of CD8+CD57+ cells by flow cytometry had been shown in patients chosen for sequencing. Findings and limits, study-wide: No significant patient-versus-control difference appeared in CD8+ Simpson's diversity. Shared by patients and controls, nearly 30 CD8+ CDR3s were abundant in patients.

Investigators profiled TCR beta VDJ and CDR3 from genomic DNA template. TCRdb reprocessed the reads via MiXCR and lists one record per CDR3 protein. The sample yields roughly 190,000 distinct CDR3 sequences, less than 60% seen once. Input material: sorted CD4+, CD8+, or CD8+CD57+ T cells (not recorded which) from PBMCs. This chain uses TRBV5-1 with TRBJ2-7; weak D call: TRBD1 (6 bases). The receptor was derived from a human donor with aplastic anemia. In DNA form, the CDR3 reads TGCGCCAGCAGCTTGGGGACAGTGACCTACGAGCAGTACTTC. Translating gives CASSLGTVTYEQYF.